This TCR beta chain comes out of a study of cytotoxic CD8 clonotypes in ibrutinib-treated CLL. CDR1 MNHNS and CDR2 SASEGT come from the germline V gene. CDR3 length: 14 residues. Trimming pared 6 bases from V and 10 bases from J, leaving 16 bases between. The sample holds a few counts of this clone. Clones were sequenced by immunoSEQ multiplex PCR, and TCRdb holds only the in-frame ones, with some missing. The table has around 33,000 clones, around 53% seen once. This clonotype was obtained from a human donor with chronic lymphocytic leukemia. The genes are TRBV6-1 and TRBJ1-6, with D tentatively TRBD1 (6 bases). This specimen was PBMCs, taken before ibrutinib treatment. CDR3 residues: CASRWTVEGSPLHF. CDR3 sequence (DNA): TGTGCCAGCAGGTGGACAGTCGAGGGGTCACCCCTCCACTTT.